The entry below gives a single T cell receptor beta chain sequence along with its context. The CDR3 contains 16 residues. Trimming at V came to 6 bases and at J to 1 base, leaving 4 bases not matched to a gene. Germline-derived CDR1 and CDR2 are DFQATT and SNEGSKA (reference sequence). This specimen comes from a study of response to subunit inactivated influenza vaccine. A single record per CDR3 protein comes from TCRdb applying MiXCR to the RT-PCR reads. The table records about 520,000 distinct CDR3 sequences, about 25% of them present only once. This clonotype originated in a man aged 45-65 years who received an inactivated influenza vaccine. The sample consisted of CD4+ T cells sorted from PBMCs, taken 5 to 6 days after vaccination. The V gene is TRBV20-1, the J gene TRBJ2-1, with 15 nucleotides matching TRBD2. In DNA, the CDR3 is TGCAGTGCAGCCGGGACTAGCGGGGGGTCCTACAATGAGCAGTTCTTC. It yields the protein CSAAGTSGGSYNEQFF.